This is a list of T cell receptor beta chains from one sample in a study of shared clonotypes between healthy human individuals. Here immunoSEQ multiplex PCR was the method, and the copy in TCRdb shows in-frame clones only, minus some. The sample carries 2.5 million or so clones, approximately 90% recorded once. The sequenced material came from naive CD4+ T cells sorted from blood. Receptors originate from a man between 18 and 35 years old in good health. The CDR3 runs from the conserved cysteine through the conserved F or W. The order of the fields is J gene, D gene, clone size, V gene, CDR3 DNA, CDR3 protein. A D gene is named only where the DNA matches it firmly. Part of the rows lack a size; the others show once, few, many or a class for expanded clones.

J gene: TRBJ1-1
D gene: TRBD1
clone size: NA
V gene: TRBV7-9
CDR3 DNA: TGTGCCAGCAGCGCGCGACAGGGGGGGAACACTGAAGCTTTCTTT
CDR3 protein: CASSARQGGNTEAFF

J gene: TRBJ1-6
D gene: NA
clone size: few
V gene: TRBV18
CDR3 DNA: TGTGCCAGCTCACCCTACAGGGATAATTCACCCCTCCACTTT
CDR3 protein: CASSPYRDNSPLHF

J gene: TRBJ1-5
D gene: TRBD1
clone size: NA
V gene: TRBV2
CDR3 DNA: TGTGCCAGCCAACAGGGGGTACGGCAGCCCCAGCATTTT
CDR3 protein: CASQQGVRQPQHF

J gene: TRBJ1-5
D gene: TRBD1
clone size: NA
V gene: TRBV30
CDR3 DNA: TGTGCCTGGAGTGTACCGCAGGGGGGTGAGGGCAATCAGCCCCAGCATTTT
CDR3 protein: CAWSVPQGGEGNQPQHF

J gene: TRBJ1-5
D gene: NA
clone size: NA
V gene: TRBV19
CDR3 DNA: TGTGCCAGTAGTTCGACAGAGATTAGCAATCAGCCCCAGCATTTT
CDR3 protein: CASSSTEISNQPQHF

J gene: TRBJ2-5
D gene: NA
clone size: NA
V gene: TRBV7-3
CDR3 DNA: TGTGCCAGCAGCTACGGGGATACGGAGACCCAGTACTTC
CDR3 protein: CASSYGDTETQYF

J gene: TRBJ1-2
D gene: NA
clone size: NA
V gene: TRBV5-4
CDR3 DNA: TGTGCCAGCAGCCCGGGAGTGGGGGGCTACACCTTC
CDR3 protein: CASSPGVGGYTF

J gene: TRBJ1-6
D gene: NA
clone size: NA
V gene: TRBV5-5
CDR3 DNA: TGTGCCAGCAGCTTGGAGGGGGGCAATTCACCCCTCCACTTT
CDR3 protein: CASSLEGGNSPLHF

J gene: TRBJ2-1
D gene: TRBD1
clone size: NA
V gene: TRBV28
CDR3 DNA: TGTGCCAGCAGTCCTTTTAAGGGGGCATCCTACAATGAGCAGTTCTTC
CDR3 protein: CASSPFKGASYNEQFF

J gene: TRBJ1-3
D gene: TRBD1
clone size: NA
V gene: TRBV6-6
CDR3 DNA: TGTGCCAGCAGCCCGACAGGGGCTGGAAACACCATATATTTT
CDR3 protein: CASSPTGAGNTIYF

J gene: TRBJ2-7
D gene: NA
clone size: NA
V gene: TRBV6-6
CDR3 DNA: TGTGCCAGCAAACGGGGCCCCGAGCAGTACTTC
CDR3 protein: CASKRGPEQYF

J gene: TRBJ1-1
D gene: TRBD1
clone size: NA
V gene: TRBV4-1
CDR3 DNA: TGCGCCAGCAGCCACTCGACAGGGCGGACTGAAGCTTTCTTT
CDR3 protein: CASSHSTGRTEAFF

J gene: TRBJ1-1
D gene: NA
clone size: few
V gene: TRBV7-9
CDR3 DNA: TGTGCCAGCAGCTTAGATCTGATGAACACTGAAGCTTTCTTT
CDR3 protein: CASSLDLMNTEAFF

J gene: TRBJ2-1
D gene: TRBD2
clone size: NA
V gene: TRBV30
CDR3 DNA: TGTGCCTGGAGTGTAGGTGCGGGGGTCTACAATGAGCAGTTCTTC
CDR3 protein: CAWSVGAGVYNEQFF

J gene: TRBJ2-7
D gene: NA
clone size: NA
V gene: TRBV19
CDR3 DNA: TGTGCCAGTAGTTCAGATACCTACGAGCAGTACTTC
CDR3 protein: CASSSDTYEQYF

J gene: TRBJ2-5
D gene: TRBD1
clone size: once
V gene: TRBV7-8
CDR3 DNA: TGTGCCAGCACATCCCGACAGGGACAAGAGACCCAGTACTTC
CDR3 protein: CASTSRQGQETQYF